Presented here are 19 T cell receptor beta chains from one specimen sequenced in a study of radiotherapy plus CTLA-4 blockade in lung cancer. Method: immunoSEQ multiplex PCR; TCRdb's copy keeps in-frame clones and lacks some. The sample records about 31,000 clones, 60% to 80% being singletons. Sequences were derived from peripheral blood, sampled from a patient treated with radiotherapy plus ipilimumab. The source of these receptors is a human donor with non-small cell lung cancer who had stable disease on radiotherapy plus ipilimumab.

The chain is built from TRBV4-3 and TRBJ1-2, with 9 nucleotides matching TRBD1. CDR1 LGHNA and CDR2 YSLEER come from the germline V gene. With 0 bases clipped from V and 2 bases from J, the junction kept 10 bases outside the gene matches. The CDR3 contains 18 residues. DNA of the CDR3: TGCGCCAGCAGCCAAGAAGGCGGTGGACAGGGGTCCAACTATGGCTACACCTTC. This encodes CASSQEGGGQGSNYGYTF.

This sequence joins TRBV19 and TRBJ1-2; 9 positions match TRBD1. Looked up from germline, CDR1 is LNHDA and CDR2 is SQIVND (reference sequence). V shed 4 bases and J 3 bases; nucleotides not matched to a gene: 12. The CDR3 has 17 residues. CDR3 DNA: TGTGCCAGTAGTAGCCGACAGGGGGGATTCCTTGACTATGGCTACACCTTC. Its protein product is CASSSRQGGFLDYGYTF.

The J gene is TRBJ1-6, the V gene TRBV18, with TRBD1 as a possible D gene (5 bases). CDR1 is KGHSH and CDR2 is LQKENI in the germline V gene. V was shortened by 4 bases and J by 7 bases, with 8 bases between the two germline ends. The CDR3 runs to 13 residues. CDR3 DNA: TGTGCCAGCTCACGGGGCTGGAATTCACCCCTCCACTTT. Its protein product is CASSRGWNSPLHF.

This CDR3 reads CASSQVVGANTEAFF. CDR3 sequence (DNA): TGTGCCAGCAGCCAAGTAGTAGGGGCGAACACTGAAGCTTTCTTT. This chain links TRBV5-5 with TRBJ1-1; D might be TRBD1 (5 bases). The V gene lost 4 bases and the J gene lost 1 base, with 14 bases spanning the gap. This CDR3 is built from 15 residues. Germline V lookup: CDR1 SGHKS, CDR2 YYEKEE (reference sequence).

This rearrangement joins TRBV2 to TRBJ1-2; 10 bases fit TRBD1. V lost 8 bases and J lost 6; bases outside the gene matches: 9. The CDR3 sequence is 14 residues long. Germline CDR1 SNHLY, CDR2 FYNNEI. The CDR3 DNA sequence: TGTGCCAGCGGAGGGGACAGGGGTTTTGATGGCTACACCTTC. It translates to CASGGDRGFDGYTF.

This chain connects TRBV5-4 to TRBJ2-3; TRBD2 agrees at 9 bases. The CDR3 length is 18 residues. Germline CDR1 SGHNT, CDR2 YYREEE (reference sequence). The junction had 16 bases not matched to a gene; V was cut back by 4 bases and J by 4 bases. CDR3 protein: CASSHPMGAGGPPDTQYF. The CDR3 DNA sequence: TGTGCCAGCAGCCACCCTATGGGGGCGGGGGGGCCCCCAGATACGCAGTATTTT.

This clone occurred once. J is TRBJ1-4 and V is TRBV4-3; no reliable D call. V shed 1 base and J shed 2 bases, with 8 bases lying between them. The CDR3 length is 15 residues. CDR1 is LGHNA, CDR2 YSLEER, per germline. The CDR3 nucleotides are TGCGCCAGCAGCCAAGGGGCCGAGACTAATGAAAAACTGTTTTTT. As protein: CASSQGAETNEKLFF.

This sequence joins TRBV29-1 and TRBJ1-4, with 7 bases matching TRBD1. The CDR3 runs to 13 residues. The V gene end was trimmed by 6 bases and the J gene end by 5 bases; junction bases not matched to a gene: 6. Germline CDR1 SQVTM, CDR2 ANQGSEA. CDR3 sequence (DNA): TGCAGCGTCCGGGACAGCTTAAATGAAAAACTGTTTTTT. Translating it yields CSVRDSLNEKLFF.

The J gene is TRBJ2-7, the V gene TRBV6-5, with D possibly being TRBD1 (5 bases). V dropped 5 bases and J dropped 3 bases, with 8 bases sitting between them. The CDR3 length is 12 residues. Germline CDR1 and CDR2: MNHEY and SVGAGI. CDR3 amino acids: CASSPTDYEQYF. The CDR3 DNA follows: TGTGCCAGCAGTCCGACAGACTACGAGCAGTACTTC.

The chain uses TRBV10-3 and TRBJ2-1, with 11 bases identical to TRBD2. CDR1 and CDR2 from the germline V gene are ENHRY and SYGVKD. The CDR3 totals 22 residues. V shed 6 bases and J 2 bases; nucleotides not matched to a gene: 24. CDR3 in amino acids: CAISYRLNSSSGGTPTYNEQFF. The CDR3 region has the DNA TGTGCCATCAGCTACCGCCTGAATTCGTCTAGCGGGGGGACCCCAACCTACAATGAGCAGTTCTTC.

The J gene is TRBJ2-4, the V gene TRBV28, with D perhaps TRBD1 or TRBD2 (5 bases each). Germline values: CDR1 MDHEN, CDR2 SYDVKM. V was pared by 5 bases and J by 2 bases, with 19 bases between. The CDR3 covers 17 residues. CDR3 coding DNA: TGTGCCAGCAGTCCGGGGACGGGCGTTTCCACCAAAAACATTCAGTACTTC. The encoded protein is CASSPGTGVSTKNIQYF.

The J gene is TRBJ2-6, the V gene TRBV6-6; D is perhaps TRBD1 (6 bases). The V end lost 0 bases, the J end lost 4 bases, and 10 bases lay between the germline ends. Germline V gene sequence: CDR1 MNHNY, CDR2 SVGAGI (reference sequence). The CDR3 length is 16 residues. The CDR3 DNA reads TGTGCCAGCAGTTACTCCTCAGGGGCCGGGGCCAACGTCCTGACTTTC. It codes for CASSYSSGAGANVLTF.

The V and J genes are TRBV7-6 and TRBJ1-1, with a possible D match to TRBD1 (5 bases). Germline assignment: CDR1 SGHVS and CDR2 FNYEAQ. V was pared by 2 bases and J by 3 bases, with 13 bases between. The CDR3 consists of 15 residues. The CDR3: CASSLSGWGYTEAFF. The CDR3 DNA is TGTGCCAGCAGCTTAAGTGGGTGGGGGTACACTGAAGCTTTCTTT. The full variable domain, in which reference TRBV7-6 and TRBJ1-1 provide the parts outside the CDR3, is GAGVSQSPRYKVTKRGQDVALRCDPISGHVSLYWYRQALGQGPEFLTYFNYEAQQDKSGLPNDRFSAERPEGSISTLTIQRTEQRDSAMYRCASSLSGWGYTEAFFGQGTRLTVV.

This clone was recorded a few times. The chain uses TRBV13 and TRBJ1-5, with 8 bases fitting TRBD1. The germline gives CDR1 PRHDT, CDR2 FYEKMQ (reference sequence). This CDR3 is 15 amino acids long. V dropped 5 bases and J dropped 1; count of bases not matched to a gene: 4. CDR3 residues: CASSANRGSNQPQHF. CDR3 sequence (DNA): TGTGCCAGCAGCGCGAACAGGGGGAGCAATCAGCCCCAGCATTTT.

V and J are TRBV27 and TRBJ1-5; D may be TRBD1 (5 bases). Trimming cost V 5 bases and J 3 bases, with 14 bases left between them. CDR1 MNHEY and CDR2 SMNVEV come from the germline V gene (reference sequence). This CDR3 is 15 amino acids long. CDR3 nucleotides: TGTGCCAGCAGTCAGAAGAGGGACGCCAATCAGCCCCAGCATTTT. Amino acids: CASSQKRDANQPQHF.

This clone was found a few times. The rearrangement joins TRBV18 to TRBJ2-7; 8 bases agree with TRBD1. Trimming removed 6 bases from V and 6 bases from J; junction bases left unmatched: 10. Germline values: CDR1 KGHSH, CDR2 LQKENI. CDR3 length: 14 amino acids. CDR3: CASSDGQGVFEQYF. CDR3 in DNA: TGTGCCAGCTCGGACGGACAGGGTGTTTTCGAGCAGTACTTC.

This clone was observed once. The chain combines TRBV6-5 with TRBJ1-1; tentatively, D is TRBD1 (6 bases). The V end was cut by 6 bases, the J end by 10 bases, with 12 bases between. The length of the CDR3 is 11 residues. Germline V gene sequence: CDR1 MNHEY, CDR2 SVGAGI. The CDR3 sequence: CASRASQGAFF. The DNA of the CDR3 is TGTGCCAGCAGAGCTTCACAGGGAGCTTTCTTT.

The chain joins TRBV11-2 to TRBJ1-5; D might be TRBD1 (5 bases). The CDR3 sequence is 14 residues long. Germline lookup yields CDR1 SGHAT and CDR2 FQNNGV. V was pared by 1 base and J by 6 bases, with 10 bases between. The CDR3 DNA reads TGTGCCAGCAGCTTAGCAGGGCCCGGTCAGCCCCAGCATTTT. As protein: CASSLAGPGQPQHF.

V gene TRBV6-5 combines with J gene TRBJ2-3, with unresolved D. CDR3 length: 11 residues. CDR1 is MNHEY and CDR2 is SVGAGI in the germline V gene. V lost 8 bases and J 11 bases, leaving 14 bases between the germline ends. CDR3: CASQLGDGQYF. In DNA form, the CDR3 reads TGTGCCAGCCAATTAGGTGATGGGCAGTATTTT.